This TCR beta chain was obtained from a study of immune cell composition in non-small cell lung cancer. General observations from the study: TIL tumour reactivity correlated with maximal tumour-associated clone frequency in adenocarcinoma. Lung squamous cell carcinoma tumours had significantly higher top 10 clone scores and productive clonality than lung adenocarcinoma.

The method was immunoSEQ multiplex PCR; TCRdb's version includes in-frame clones alone and lacks a portion of them. The sample contains some 3,200 clones, just under 75% of which appear only once. As for this clone: Its antigen is not identified.

Unmatched junction bases numbered 5, after V lost 5 bases and J lost 5 bases. CDR1 is LNHDA, CDR2 SQIVND, per germline (reference sequence). CDR3 length equals 15 residues. Material: lung tumor tissue. This chain links TRBV19 with TRBJ2-3; 12 positions match TRBD2. This TCR was sampled from a human donor with non-small cell lung cancer. The CDR3 bases are TGTGCCAGTAGTCGGACTAGCGGGGCCGTAGATACGCAGTATTTT. Amino acid sequence: CASSRTSGAVDTQYF.